These 10 T cell receptor beta chains originate from one sample sequenced in a study of shared clonotypes between healthy human individuals. The repertoire was sequenced with immunoSEQ multiplex PCR; TCRdb's copy has only in-frame clones and lacks some. The sample holds approximately 1.9 million clones, about 94% seen once. CD45RO-negative CD8 cells positively selected for CCR7 made up the naive population, which excluded terminally differentiated effector memory CD45RA+ cells. Material: naive CD8+ T cells from PBMCs. All receptors come from a man between 18 and 35 years old in good health. Some clones in this sample may be carry-over from other donors' samples.

The V call is TRBV7-2, the J call TRBJ2-2; maybe TRBD2 (6 bases). V was shortened by 7 bases and J by 2 bases, with 17 bases between the two germline ends. Germline values: CDR1 SGHTA, CDR2 FQGNSA. The CDR3 contains 16 residues. This chain's CDR3 is CASTFSSVVNTGELFF. In DNA, the CDR3 is TGTGCCAGCACTTTTTCTAGCGTGGTAAACACCGGGGAGCTGTTTTTT.

With regard to this clone: Other nucleotide sequences in the sample specify the same CDR3. The CDR3 nucleotides are TGTGCCAGCAGTCCCCCTTACGAGCAGTACTTC. Its protein is CASSPPYEQYF. The genes are TRBV6-1 and TRBJ2-7; unclear D gene. CDR3 length equals 11 residues. The V gene's germline CDR1 is MNHNS and CDR2 SASEGT. Trimming left V 5 bases short and J 4 bases short, with 6 bases between.

The chain joins TRBV7-8 to TRBJ2-3; D is unresolved. Germline CDR1 and CDR2: SGHVS and FQNEAQ. The CDR3 covers 15 residues. With 4 bases removed from V and 0 bases from J, the gap between germline ends came to 11 bases. The CDR3 DNA sequence: TGTGCCAGCAGCTCCGGAATTGGTAGCACAGATACGCAGTATTTT. Translation: CASSSGIGSTDTQYF.

The count of this clone is one. V and J are TRBV5-4 and TRBJ1-1; 8 nucleotides line up with TRBD1. Trimming took 1 base from V and 6 from J; bases not matched to a gene: 5. The CDR3 is made up of 14 amino acids. From germline, CDR1 is SGHNT and CDR2 YYREEE (reference sequence). The CDR3 loop reads CASSLSQGAAEAFF. CDR3 nucleotides: TGTGCCAGCAGCTTGTCCCAGGGGGCGGCTGAAGCTTTCTTT. Full variable domain (rest looked up from reference TRBV5-4 and TRBJ1-1): ETGVTQSPTHLIKTRGQQVTLRCSSQSGHNTVSWYQQALGQGPQFIFQYYREEENGRGNFPPRFSGLQFPNYSSELNVNALELDDSALYLCASSLSQGAAEAFFGQGTRLTVV.

Regarding this clone: Other DNA sequences from this sample encode an identical CDR3 as well. The V gene is TRBV9, the J gene TRBJ2-2; a weak D match, TRBD1 (5 bases). The length of the CDR3 is 12 residues. Germline V gene sequence: CDR1 SGDLS, CDR2 YYNGEE. Trimming took off 1 base at V and 7 bases at J, with 5 bases between the two ends. Written as DNA, the CDR3 is TGTGCCAGCAGCGTACAGGGCGGGGAGCTGTTTTTT. The encoded protein is CASSVQGGELFF.

The chain has TRBV7-9 and TRBJ1-2; a possible D gene is TRBD1 (6 bases). The CDR3 sequence is 14 residues long. With 5 bases removed from V and 8 bases from J, the gap between germline ends came to 18 bases. Germline V lookup: CDR1 SEHNR, CDR2 FQNEAQ (reference sequence). CDR3 sequence reads: CASSRPGASEGYTF. In DNA form, the CDR3 reads TGTGCCAGCAGCCGTCCAGGGGCCTCGGAGGGCTACACCTTC.

The chain employs TRBV7-3 and TRBJ2-6, with D perhaps TRBD1 (7 bases). CDR1 is SGHTA and CDR2 is FQGTGA in the germline V gene. The CDR3 is 20 amino acids. Trimming shortened V by 4 bases and J by 1 base, and 23 bases separated the two germline ends. CDR3: CASSSPRGVGQTSGANVLTF. The CDR3 DNA reads as TGTGCCAGCAGCTCCCCTCGCGGGGTGGGACAGACGTCTGGGGCCAACGTCCTGACTTTC.

CDR3 sequence: CASSEWGGASGGYTF. CDR3 nucleotide sequence: TGTGCCAGCAGTGAATGGGGGGGGGCCTCGGGTGGCTACACCTTC. The chain links TRBV25-1 to TRBJ1-2, with D possibly TRBD1 on 6 matching bases. The germline V gene encodes CDR1 MGHDK and CDR2 SYGVNS. This CDR3 has 15 residues. V gave up 1 base and J gave up 7 bases, with 16 bases separating them.

The chain links TRBV7-9 to TRBJ2-3; TRBD2 agrees at 12 bases. The germline V gene encodes CDR1 SEHNR and CDR2 FQNEAQ (reference sequence). The J segment lost 7 bases and the V segment lost 5 bases, leaving 7 bases of the junction unmatched. The CDR3 has 15 residues. The CDR3 sequence: CASSGRLAGAHTQYF. The CDR3 DNA sequence: TGTGCCAGCAGCGGCCGACTAGCGGGAGCACATACGCAGTATTTT.

The chain carries TRBV7-8 and TRBJ2-7; 9 positions agree with TRBD1. Germline CDR1 is SGHVS and CDR2 is FQNEAQ. J gave up 5 bases and V 5 bases, and 4 bases lay outside the gene matches. CDR3 size: 13 residues. The CDR3 sequence is CASSRDRADEQYF. Here the CDR3 DNA reads TGTGCCAGCAGCCGGGACAGGGCAGACGAGCAGTACTTC.